This T cell receptor (beta chain) emerged from a study of cytomegalovirus exposure and HLA in healthy donors. Study-wide background: There were about 85 million unique TCRs (from HLA-typed donors) in an early data release.

Whole-study findings and limits: The listing of fewer than 200 TCR beta chains classed them as cytomegalovirus-associated.

In regard to this clone: Its antigen is undetermined.

Germline values: CDR1 SGHTA, CDR2 FQGNSA. This CDR3 has 15 amino acids. Trimming shortened V by 1 base and J by 0 bases, and 7 bases separated the two germline ends. Primers: 60 Vbeta forward and 13 Jbeta reverse. Profiling relied on immunoSEQ multiplex PCR, and the TCRdb table lists in-frame clones only, not all of them. This sample carries approximately 210,000 clones, more than 60% of them seen once, and the ten largest clones take roughly 2%. The genes are TRBV7-2 and TRBJ2-1, with a tentative D call TRBD1 (5 bases). Sequenced sample: PBMCs. This TCR was recovered from a woman in her twenties or thirties in good health and CMV-seropositive. For the CDR3, the DNA is TGTGCCAGCAGCTTAGGGGGCGACTCCTACAATGAGCAGTTCTTC. Encoded protein: CASSLGGDSYNEQFF.